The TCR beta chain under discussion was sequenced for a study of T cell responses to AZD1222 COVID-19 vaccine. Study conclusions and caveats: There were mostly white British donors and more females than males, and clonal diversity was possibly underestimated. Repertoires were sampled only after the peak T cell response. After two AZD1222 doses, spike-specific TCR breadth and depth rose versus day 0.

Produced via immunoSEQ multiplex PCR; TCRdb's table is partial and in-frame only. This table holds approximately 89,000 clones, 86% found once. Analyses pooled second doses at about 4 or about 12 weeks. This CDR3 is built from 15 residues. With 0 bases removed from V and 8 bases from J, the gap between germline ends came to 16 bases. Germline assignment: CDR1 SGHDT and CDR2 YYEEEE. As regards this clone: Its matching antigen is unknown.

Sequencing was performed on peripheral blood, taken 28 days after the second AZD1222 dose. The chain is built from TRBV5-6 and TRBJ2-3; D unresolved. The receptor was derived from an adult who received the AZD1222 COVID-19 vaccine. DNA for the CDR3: TGTGCCAGCAGCTTGGAACGCGGCGTTTACGGTACGCAGTATTTT. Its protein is CASSLERGVYGTQYF.